Listed here are 30 T cell receptor beta chains from one sample, sequenced in a study of long-term antiretroviral therapy in people with HIV (dated by TCRdb to 2021 to 2024). The immunoSEQ hsTCRB v3.0 assay was used at survey level resolution to sequence the TRB variable region. In its TCRdb copy, this immuneACCESS table keeps in-frame sequences only and misses some clones. Where compared with another copy, unresolved V genes explain less than half of these, and the others have no known cause. This sample is represented by approximately 13,000 clones; over 60% of them were singletons. The ten top clones hold 15% to 25% of the sample. Sample: unsorted PBMCs, taken 0.5 years before starting antiretroviral therapy. The receptors here all came from a woman aged 40 to 49 with HIV.

The CDR3 nucleotides read TGTGCCATCAGTGCCCGGAGGGGGGAGAGAGGTGAGCAGTTCTTC. It yields the protein CAISARRGERGEQFF. V usage is TRBV10-3 and J usage is TRBJ2-1; D tentatively reads TRBD1 or TRBD2 (6 bases each). V lost 4 bases and J 9 bases, leaving 19 bases between the germline ends. The CDR3 is 15 residues long. Germline CDR1 is ENHRY and CDR2 is SYGVKD.

The V and J genes are TRBV2 and TRBJ1-5; a possible D gene is TRBD1 (5 bases). There are 14 residues in the CDR3. V dropped 6 bases and J dropped 3 bases, with 12 bases sitting between them. Germline assignment: CDR1 SNHLY and CDR2 FYNNEI. The CDR3 nucleotides read TGTGCCAGCAGCCGCGACAGCGACAATCAGCCCCAGCATTTT. Translation: CASSRDSDNQPQHF.

The chain employs TRBV2 and TRBJ1-6; D remains ambiguous. In germline, CDR1 is SNHLY, CDR2 FYNNEI. CDR3 size: 16 residues. The ends were cut back, 6 bases at V and 2 bases at J, with 14 bases in the middle. The CDR3 DNA is TGTGCCAGCAGCGCGAATTCAGCAGCCTATAATTCACCCCTCCACTTT. Translating gives CASSANSAAYNSPLHF.

The chain joins TRBV6-6 to TRBJ1-1; D gene unclear. Germline V CDR1 and CDR2: MNHNY, SVGAGI (reference sequence). The CDR3 is 12 residues long. Trimming took off 3 bases at V and 8 bases at J, with 10 bases between the two ends. As DNA, the CDR3 is TGTGCCAGCAGTTATCCCGACGAGGAAGCTTTCTTT. Its translation: CASSYPDEEAFF.

The chain has TRBV4-1 and TRBJ2-1, with D unclear. This CDR3 is built from 13 residues. Between the trimmed V and J ends, which lost 5 bases and 3 bases, there was a span of 8 bases. Germline CDR1 is MGHRA and CDR2 is YSYEKL. The CDR3 nucleotides read TGCGCCAGCAGCGCCATTAGCTACAATGAGCAGTTCTTC. Translated, it gives CASSAISYNEQFF.

This chain joins TRBV4-1 and TRBJ2-6; TRBD2 aligns across 7 bases. The V segment lost 2 bases and the J segment 2 bases; nucleotides outside the gene matches: 3. Germline V CDR1 and CDR2: MGHRA, YSYEKL. This CDR3 is built from 16 residues. The DNA of the CDR3 is TGCGCCAGCAGCCAATTCCGGGAGGCTGGGGCCAACGTCCTGACTTTC. Its translation: CASSQFREAGANVLTF.

There are a few counts of this clone. The chain recombines TRBV10-3 with TRBJ1-2, with TRBD1 as a possible D gene (6 bases). The germline V gene encodes CDR1 ENHRY and CDR2 SYGVKD. V gave up 4 bases and J gave up 3 bases, with 15 bases separating them. This CDR3 is built from 15 residues. CDR3: CAISGYRAEDYGYTF. The CDR3 region has the DNA TGTGCCATCAGTGGTTACAGGGCTGAGGACTATGGCTACACCTTC.

The chain couples TRBV29-1 to TRBJ2-2; 7 nucleotides match TRBD1. CDR1 and CDR2 from the germline V gene are SQVTM and ANQGSEA. CDR3 length: 16 residues. V lost 0 bases to trimming and J lost 6 bases; unmatched junction nucleotides: 10. The CDR3 loop is CSVEEGDRAEAGELFF. CDR3 bases: TGCAGCGTTGAAGAAGGTGACAGGGCTGAGGCCGGGGAGCTGTTTTTT.

This clone occurred once. This rearrangement joins TRBV11-2 to TRBJ2-7; tentatively, D is TRBD1 (6 bases). This CDR3 comprises 15 residues. CDR1 and CDR2 (germline): SGHAT, FQNNGV. V was cut by 3 bases and J by 1 base, with 13 bases left in between. CDR3 in amino acids: CASSLFRTESYEQYF. The CDR3 region has the DNA TGTGCCAGCAGCTTGTTTCGGACAGAATCCTACGAGCAGTACTTC.

The rearrangement joins TRBV19 to TRBJ2-7; 8 bases line up with TRBD2. The junction had 12 bases not matched to a gene; V was cut back by 6 bases and J by 11 bases. CDR1 is LNHDA and CDR2 is SQIVND in the germline V gene (reference sequence). The CDR3 contains 13 residues. The CDR3 here is CASSISPGGVKYF. Written as DNA, the CDR3 is TGTGCCAGTAGCATAAGCCCCGGGGGGGTGAAGTACTTC.

The rearrangement uses TRBV7-2 and TRBJ1-2, with D maybe TRBD1 (5 bases). The CDR3 consists of 13 residues. V dropped 4 bases and J dropped 4 bases, with 10 bases sitting between them. Looked up from germline, CDR1 is SGHTA and CDR2 is FQGNSA. CDR3 in DNA: TGTGCCAGCAGCTCCGGGGGAGGCTATGGCTACACCTTC. Amino acids: CASSSGGGYGYTF.

The V and J genes are TRBV29-1 and TRBJ1-2; no clear D gene. There are 12 residues in the CDR3. Germline CDR1 is SQVTM and CDR2 is ANQGSEA. V gave up 7 bases and J gave up 5 bases, with 14 bases separating them. The CDR3 is CSANIGGYGYTF. CDR3 in DNA: TGCAGCGCCAACATAGGCGGGTATGGCTACACCTTC. The variable domain in full, completed from reference TRBV29-1 and TRBJ1-2, reads SAVISQKPSRDICQRGTSLTIQCQVDSQVTMMFWYRQQPGQSLTLIATANQGSEATYESGFVIDKFPISRPNLTFSTLTVSNMSPEDSSIYLCSANIGGYGYTFGSGTRLTVV.

This chain joins TRBV29-1 and TRBJ2-5, with TRBD1 matching over 7 bases. The CDR3 is made up of 12 amino acids. Germline V CDR1 and CDR2: SQVTM, ANQGSEA. V was clipped by 7 bases and J by 2 bases; unmatched bases: 4. In DNA form, the CDR3 reads TGCAGCGCGGACAGGTCACAAGAGACCCAGTACTTC. Translating gives CSADRSQETQYF.

The CDR3 bases are TGTGCCTGGAGTGGACTCTTTGGACAGGGGAACACTGAAGCTTTCTTT. This sequence encodes CAWSGLFGQGNTEAFF. The chain is built from TRBV30 and TRBJ1-1; 8 bases align to TRBD1. Germline values: CDR1 GTSNPN, CDR2 SVGIG (reference sequence). The junction had 8 bases not matched to a gene; V was cut back by 1 base and J by 1 base. The CDR3 totals 16 residues.

The genes are TRBV30 and TRBJ1-6; D might be TRBD1 (5 bases). This CDR3 comprises 15 residues. From germline, CDR1 is GTSNPN and CDR2 SVGIG (reference sequence). Trimming stripped 3 bases from V and 0 bases from J, with 9 bases between. The CDR3 nucleotides read TGTGCCTGGAGACAGGCAAGCTCCTATAATTCACCCCTCCACTTT. Translating gives CAWRQASSYNSPLHF.

The gene calls are TRBV11-2 and TRBJ2-7; 11 bases agree with TRBD2. Germline assignment: CDR1 SGHAT and CDR2 FQNNGV. CDR3 length equals 14 residues. V lost 3 bases and J lost 5; bases outside the gene matches: 3. The CDR3 DNA is TGTGCCAGCAGCTTTACTAGCGGGAGCCACGAGCAGTACTTC. This translates into CASSFTSGSHEQYF.

This clone was picked up one time. The chain uses TRBV7-2 and TRBJ1-5, with a tentative D call TRBD1 (6 bases). Trimming shortened V by 5 bases and J by 6 bases, and 20 bases separated the two germline ends. CDR1 is SGHTA and CDR2 is FQGNSA in the germline V gene. This CDR3 comprises 16 residues. This chain's CDR3 is CASSDYRGAVSQPQHF. CDR3 nucleotides: TGTGCCAGCAGCGATTACCGGGGGGCGGTGAGTCAGCCCCAGCATTTT. The whole variable domain, filled in from reference TRBV7-2 and TRBJ1-5, reads GAGVSQSPSNKVTEKGKDVELRCDPISGHTALYWYRQSLGQGLEFLIYFQGNSAPDKSGLPSDRFSAERTGGSVSTLTIQRTQQEDSAVYLCASSDYRGAVSQPQHFGDGTRLSIL.

The genes are TRBV27 and TRBJ2-3; D is uncertain. V was shortened by 5 bases and J by 4 bases, with 10 bases between the two germline ends. Germline V gene sequence: CDR1 MNHEY, CDR2 SMNVEV (reference sequence). There are 13 residues in the CDR3. The CDR3 nucleotides read TGTGCCAGCAGTCCCGTTGGGGCAGATACGCAGTATTTT. Protein: CASSPVGADTQYF.

The gene calls are TRBV28 and TRBJ1-5, with D possibly TRBD1 on 5 matching bases. Germline values: CDR1 MDHEN, CDR2 SYDVKM. The CDR3 runs to 15 residues. V dropped 10 bases and J dropped 5 bases, with 21 bases sitting between them. The CDR3: CATERAPAGHQPQHF. The CDR3 nucleotides are TGTGCCACCGAAAGGGCCCCGGCAGGGCATCAGCCCCAGCATTTT.

This clone was seen only once. The rearrangement links TRBV6-5 to TRBJ2-7, with D possibly matching TRBD1 (6 bases). This CDR3 contains 14 residues. Germline CDR1 and CDR2: MNHEY and SVGAGI. V was cut by 2 bases and J by 4 bases, with 12 bases left in between. The CDR3 coding sequence is TGTGCCAGCAGTTACGGGGCAGGGGAGTACGAGCAGTACTTC. Residues: CASSYGAGEYEQYF.

The V call is TRBV7-7, the J call TRBJ2-2; 7 positions match TRBD1. The CDR3 sequence is 13 residues long. The V and J ends lost 9 bases and 5 bases, in that order; junction bases with no gene match: 6. Germline V gives CDR1 SSHAT, CDR2 FNYEAQ (reference sequence). The DNA for the CDR3 is TGTGCCAGTAGACAGGGATTAACCGGGGAGCTGTTTTTT. This encodes CASRQGLTGELFF.

The chain recombines TRBV7-9 with TRBJ2-3, with D uncertain. CDR1 and CDR2 from the germline V gene are SEHNR and FQNEAQ (reference sequence). V was cut by 6 bases and J by 3 bases, with 7 bases left in between. The CDR3 is made up of 12 amino acids. The CDR3 nucleotides read TGTGCCAGCAGTCCCCGTACAGATACGCAGTATTTT. Protein sequence: CASSPRTDTQYF.

In regard to this clone: No DNA is shown, since the ends of the CDR3 on it are uncertain; the CDR3 is the one TCRdb lists. J is TRBJ2-7 and V is TRBV30; TRBD2 is the table's D call, not checked against the DNA. Germline V gives CDR1 GTSNPN, CDR2 SVGIG (reference sequence). The CDR3 is 13 residues long, counting both termini. The chain's CDR3 is CAWSVLRAYEQYF.

This clone was found a few times. The chain recombines TRBV9 with TRBJ1-1, with D possibly being TRBD1 (5 bases). Germline V gives CDR1 SGDLS, CDR2 YYNGEE. Trimming took off 2 bases at V and 1 base at J, with 6 bases between the two ends. The CDR3 loop spans 13 amino acids. In DNA, the CDR3 is TGTGCCAGCAGCGTTACAGGGAACACTGAAGCTTTCTTT. Translated, it gives CASSVTGNTEAFF.

This sequence joins TRBV18 and TRBJ1-5, with TRBD1 matching over 9 bases. Germline CDR1 is KGHSH and CDR2 is LQKENI. The junction had 6 bases not matched to a gene; V was cut back by 6 bases and J by 3 bases. There are 15 residues in the CDR3. CDR3 sequence: CASSSGTGPNQPQHF. CDR3 DNA: TGTGCCAGCTCCAGCGGGACAGGGCCCAATCAGCCCCAGCATTTT.

This clone was counted only a few times. The DNA for the CDR3 is TGTGCCAGCAGCTTACGGGAGGACAGCCCCTATGGCTACACCTTC. Translated: CASSLREDSPYGYTF. The chain uses TRBV7-9 and TRBJ1-2; TRBD1 is a possible D gene (6 bases). The CDR3 is made up of 15 amino acids. Germline-derived CDR1 and CDR2 are SEHNR and FQNEAQ (reference sequence). V was trimmed by 2 bases and J by 4 bases, leaving 14 bases between them.

This clone was counted between two and nine times. The chain is built from TRBV30 and TRBJ1-5; the match to TRBD1 covers 9 bases. Per germline, CDR1 GTSNPN and CDR2 SVGIG (reference sequence). V shed 1 base and J 4 bases; nucleotides not matched to a gene: 5. CDR3 size: 15 residues. CDR3 residues: CAWSGAGTGNQPQHF. CDR3 DNA: TGTGCCTGGAGTGGAGCCGGGACAGGGAATCAGCCCCAGCATTTT.

This clone was picked up a small number of times. The genes are TRBV7-9 and TRBJ2-2; the D gene is possibly TRBD1 (6 bases). The CDR3 loop spans 13 amino acids. Trimming took off 5 bases at V and 16 bases at J, with 20 bases between the two ends. The germline V gene has CDR1 SEHNR and CDR2 FQNEAQ (reference sequence). The CDR3 sequence is CASSQGSASHPFF. The DNA for the CDR3 is TGTGCCAGCAGCCAGGGGAGCGCCTCGCACCCGTTTTTT.

The V and J genes are TRBV5-6 and TRBJ2-2, with 7 bases lining up with TRBD1. Germline V gene data show CDR1 as SGHDT and CDR2 as YYEEEE. The V gene end was trimmed by 4 bases and the J gene end by 3 bases; junction bases not matched to a gene: 6. The CDR3 contains 15 residues. Here the CDR3 DNA reads TGTGCCAGCAGCCCGGGGACAGCACACACCGGGGAGCTGTTTTTT. Translating it yields CASSPGTAHTGELFF.

V and J are TRBV5-8 and TRBJ2-5; no clear D gene. Per the germline V gene, CDR1 is SGHTS and CDR2 is YDEGEE. This CDR3 contains 14 residues. The ends were cut back, 4 bases at V and 2 bases at J, with 12 bases in the middle. The CDR3 region has the DNA TGTGCCAGCAGCCCAAGGGCCGCACAAGAGACCCAGTACTTC. This codes for CASSPRAAQETQYF.